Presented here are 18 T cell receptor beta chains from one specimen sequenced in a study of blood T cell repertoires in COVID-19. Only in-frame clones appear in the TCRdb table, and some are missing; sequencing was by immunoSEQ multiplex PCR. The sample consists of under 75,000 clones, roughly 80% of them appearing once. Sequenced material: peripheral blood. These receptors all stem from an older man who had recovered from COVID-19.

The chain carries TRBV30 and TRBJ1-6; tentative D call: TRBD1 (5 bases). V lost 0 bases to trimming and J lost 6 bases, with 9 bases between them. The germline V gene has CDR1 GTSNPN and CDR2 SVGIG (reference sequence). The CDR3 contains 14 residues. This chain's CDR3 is CAWSVRGGNSPLHF. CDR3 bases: TGTGCCTGGAGTGTACGCGGGGGTAATTCACCCCTCCACTTT.

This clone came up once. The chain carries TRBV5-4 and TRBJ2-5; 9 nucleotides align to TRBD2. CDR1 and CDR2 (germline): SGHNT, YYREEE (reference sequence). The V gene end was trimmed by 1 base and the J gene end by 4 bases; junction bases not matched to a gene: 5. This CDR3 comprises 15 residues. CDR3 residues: CASSLPSGNRETQYF. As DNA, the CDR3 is TGTGCCAGCAGCTTGCCTAGCGGGAATCGAGAGACCCAGTACTTC.

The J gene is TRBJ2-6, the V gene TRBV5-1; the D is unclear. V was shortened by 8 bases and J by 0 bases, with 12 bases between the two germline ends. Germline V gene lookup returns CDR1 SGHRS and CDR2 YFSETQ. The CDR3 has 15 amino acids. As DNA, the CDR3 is TGCGCCAGTAGACCACAGAGCTCTGGGGCCAACGTCCTGACTTTC. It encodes CASRPQSSGANVLTF.

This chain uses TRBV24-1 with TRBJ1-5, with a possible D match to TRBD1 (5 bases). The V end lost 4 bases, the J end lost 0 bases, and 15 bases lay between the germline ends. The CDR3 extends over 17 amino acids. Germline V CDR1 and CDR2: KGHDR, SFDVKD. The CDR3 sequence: CATSDPGLADSNQPQHF. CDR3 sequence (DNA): TGTGCCACCAGTGACCCAGGGTTGGCCGATAGCAATCAGCCCCAGCATTTT.

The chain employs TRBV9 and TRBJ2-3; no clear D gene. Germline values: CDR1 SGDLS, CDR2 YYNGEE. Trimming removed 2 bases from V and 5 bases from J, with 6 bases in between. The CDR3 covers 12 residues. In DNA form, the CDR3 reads TGTGCCAGCAGCGTTCAGGAAGATACGCAGTATTTT. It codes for CASSVQEDTQYF.

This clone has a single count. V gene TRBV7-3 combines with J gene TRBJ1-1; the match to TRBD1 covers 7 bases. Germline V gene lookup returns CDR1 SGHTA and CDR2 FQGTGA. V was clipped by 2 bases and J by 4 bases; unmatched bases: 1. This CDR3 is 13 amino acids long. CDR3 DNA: TGTGCCAGCAGCTTACAGGGGGGCACTGAAGCTTTCTTT. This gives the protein CASSLQGGTEAFF.

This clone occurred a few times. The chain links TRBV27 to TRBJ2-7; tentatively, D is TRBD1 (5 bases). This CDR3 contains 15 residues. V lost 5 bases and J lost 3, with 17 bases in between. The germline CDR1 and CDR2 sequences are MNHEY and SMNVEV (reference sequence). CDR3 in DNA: TGTGCCAGCAGTCCCCGACCGAGAGGACACTACGAGCAGTACTTC. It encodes CASSPRPRGHYEQYF.

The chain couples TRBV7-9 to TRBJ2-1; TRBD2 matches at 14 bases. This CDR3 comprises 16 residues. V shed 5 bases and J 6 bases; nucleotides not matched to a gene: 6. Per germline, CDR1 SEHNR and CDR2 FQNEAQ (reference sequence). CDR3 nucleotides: TGTGCCAGCAGCGGAGGGACTAGCGGGAGTTTCAATGAGCAGTTCTTC. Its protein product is CASSGGTSGSFNEQFF.

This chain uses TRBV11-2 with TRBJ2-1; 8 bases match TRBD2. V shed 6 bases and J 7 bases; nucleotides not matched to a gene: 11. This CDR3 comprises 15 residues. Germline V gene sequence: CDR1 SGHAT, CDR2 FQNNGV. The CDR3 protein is CASSYLAGQSNEQFF. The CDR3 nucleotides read TGTGCCAGCAGTTATCTAGCGGGCCAATCGAATGAGCAGTTCTTC.

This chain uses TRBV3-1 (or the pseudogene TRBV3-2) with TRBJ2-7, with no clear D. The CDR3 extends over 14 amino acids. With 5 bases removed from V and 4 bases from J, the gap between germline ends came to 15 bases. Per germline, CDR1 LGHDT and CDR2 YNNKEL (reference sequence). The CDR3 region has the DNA TGTGCCAGCAGCTCACCTTTGCGAGGTTACGAGCAGTACTTC. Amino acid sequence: CASSSPLRGYEQYF.

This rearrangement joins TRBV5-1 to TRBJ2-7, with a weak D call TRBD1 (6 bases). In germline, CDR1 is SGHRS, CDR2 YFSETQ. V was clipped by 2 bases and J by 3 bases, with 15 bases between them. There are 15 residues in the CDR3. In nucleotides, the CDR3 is TGCGCCAGCAGCTTAAGGCCAGGGGCGGTCTACGAGCAGTACTTC. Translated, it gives CASSLRPGAVYEQYF.

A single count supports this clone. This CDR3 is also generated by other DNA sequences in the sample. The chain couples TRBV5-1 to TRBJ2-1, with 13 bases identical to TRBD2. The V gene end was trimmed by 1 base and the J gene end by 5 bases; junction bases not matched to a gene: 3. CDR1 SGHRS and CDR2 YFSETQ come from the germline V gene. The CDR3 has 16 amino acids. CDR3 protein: CASSLRTSGGHNEQFF. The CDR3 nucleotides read TGCGCCAGCAGCTTGCGGACTAGCGGGGGTCACAATGAGCAGTTCTTC.

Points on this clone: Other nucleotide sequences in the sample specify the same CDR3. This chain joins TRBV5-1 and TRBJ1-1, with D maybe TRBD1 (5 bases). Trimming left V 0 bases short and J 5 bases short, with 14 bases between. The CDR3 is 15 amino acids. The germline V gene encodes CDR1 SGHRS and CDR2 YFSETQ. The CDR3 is CASSLAGDRGTEAFF. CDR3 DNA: TGCGCCAGCAGCTTGGCCGGAGACCGGGGGACTGAAGCTTTCTTT.

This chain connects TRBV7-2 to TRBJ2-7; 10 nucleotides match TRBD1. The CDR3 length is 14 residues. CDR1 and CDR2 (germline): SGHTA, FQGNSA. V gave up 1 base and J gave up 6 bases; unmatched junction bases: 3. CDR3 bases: TGTGCCAGCAGCTTAGGGACAGGGGGAATCGAGCAGTACTTC. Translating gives CASSLGTGGIEQYF.

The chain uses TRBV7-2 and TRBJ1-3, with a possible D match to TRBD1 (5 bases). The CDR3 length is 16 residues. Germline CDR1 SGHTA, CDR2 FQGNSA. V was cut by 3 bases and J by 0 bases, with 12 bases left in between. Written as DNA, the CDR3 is TGTGCCAGCAGCTTCGGGGGGATTGGCTCTGGAAACACCATATATTTT. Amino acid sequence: CASSFGGIGSGNTIYF.

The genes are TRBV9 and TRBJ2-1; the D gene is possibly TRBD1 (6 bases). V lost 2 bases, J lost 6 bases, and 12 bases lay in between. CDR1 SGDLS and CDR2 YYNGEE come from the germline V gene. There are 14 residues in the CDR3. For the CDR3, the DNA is TGTGCCAGCAGCGTCTCAGGGGCTCCCAATGAGCAGTTCTTC. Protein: CASSVSGAPNEQFF.

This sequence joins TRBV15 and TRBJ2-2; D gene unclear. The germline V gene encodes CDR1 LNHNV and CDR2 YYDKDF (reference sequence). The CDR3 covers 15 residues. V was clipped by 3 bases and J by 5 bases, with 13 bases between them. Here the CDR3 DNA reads TGTGCCACCAGCAGCTCGGCACAGCTAACCGGGGAGCTGTTTTTT. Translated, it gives CATSSSAQLTGELFF.

CDR3 in amino acids: CAWSATYEQYF. The CDR3 DNA reads TGTGCCTGGAGTGCCACCTACGAGCAGTACTTC. J is TRBJ2-7 and V is TRBV30, with D uncertain. Trimming took 1 base from V and 2 from J, leaving 3 bases between them. Per germline, CDR1 GTSNPN and CDR2 SVGIG (reference sequence). This CDR3 has 11 amino acids.